This entry lists 30 T cell receptor beta chains sequenced from one sample in a study of blood T cell repertoires in COVID-19. TCRdb's table, derived via immunoSEQ multiplex PCR, lists solely in-frame clones and lacks some. The sample lists around 300,000 clones, 70% to 90% occurring once. The sequencing input was peripheral blood. The receptors come from a man between 18 and 29 years old with active or convalescent COVID-19.

V gene TRBV12-3 or TRBV12-4 combines with J gene TRBJ1-2, with D possibly TRBD1 on 5 matching bases. Trimming removed 6 bases from V and 8 bases from J, with 13 bases in between. The CDR3 contains 12 residues. The CDR3 nucleotides are TGTGCCAGCAGACAATTCCAGGGAGGCTACACCTTC. This gives the protein CASRQFQGGYTF.

The chain couples TRBV4-3 to TRBJ1-2; D is unclear. Trimming took off 0 bases at V and 5 bases at J, with 7 bases between the two ends. Per germline, CDR1 LGHNA and CDR2 YSLEER. The CDR3 totals 13 residues. CDR3 residues: CASSQDLQYGYTF. The CDR3 region has the DNA TGCGCCAGCAGCCAAGACCTACAGTATGGCTACACCTTC.

This clone came up once. The rearrangement uses TRBV6-6 and TRBJ2-2, with D unclear. The V and J ends lost 5 bases and 9 bases respectively, with 28 bases between them. The CDR3 totals 18 residues. CDR1 MNHNY and CDR2 SVGAGI come from the germline V gene (reference sequence). CDR3 coding DNA: TGTGCCAGCAGTCAAACACTACTCACTTCTTCGCCTGTTCGGGAGCTGTTTTTT. Translating gives CASSQTLLTSSPVRELFF.

The V call is TRBV5-6, the J call TRBJ1-1; D may be TRBD1 (5 bases). The CDR3 extends over 14 amino acids. The germline V gene has CDR1 SGHDT and CDR2 YYEEEE. V was cut by 4 bases and J by 7 bases, with 17 bases left in between. CDR3 DNA sequence: TGTGCCAGCAGCCCCGGGGCGGGGGGTAGTGAAGCTTTCTTT. This gives the protein CASSPGAGGSEAFF.

This clone was recorded only once. This chain connects TRBV5-1 to TRBJ2-7, with a weak D call TRBD1 (5 bases). Trimming cost V 2 bases and J 7 bases, with 19 bases left between them. Germline CDR1 and CDR2: SGHRS and YFSETQ. This CDR3 is 15 amino acids long. CDR3 sequence (DNA): TGCGCCAGCAGCTTATGGGCAGACAGCACGAGTGAGCAGTACTTC. This codes for CASSLWADSTSEQYF.

The chain employs TRBV27 and TRBJ1-5, with D possibly TRBD1 on 6 matching bases. V was cut by 6 bases and J by 4 bases, with 13 bases left in between. CDR1 and CDR2 from the germline V gene are MNHEY and SMNVEV (reference sequence). The CDR3 contains 14 residues. CDR3 in amino acids: CASSNIQGNQPQHF. CDR3 DNA: TGTGCCAGCAGCAACATCCAGGGGAATCAGCCCCAGCATTTT.

This clone was seen a handful of times. This rearrangement joins TRBV4-1 to TRBJ1-2; no reliable D call. CDR1 and CDR2 from the germline V gene are MGHRA and YSYEKL. The CDR3 totals 14 residues. V was clipped by 0 bases and J by 6 bases, with 11 bases between them. The CDR3 region is CASSQDRGLHGYTF. CDR3 nucleotides: TGCGCCAGCAGCCAAGATCGAGGACTTCATGGCTACACCTTC.

The V gene is TRBV10-3, the J gene TRBJ2-1, with 8 bases lining up with TRBD2. The J segment lost 7 bases and the V segment lost 3 bases, leaving 8 bases of the junction unmatched. The CDR3 consists of 15 residues. Germline V gene sequence: CDR1 ENHRY, CDR2 SYGVKD. The CDR3 DNA is TGTGCCATCAGTGATTCCAGCGGGGGACGTAATGAGCAGTTCTTC. This gives the protein CAISDSSGGRNEQFF.

V gene TRBV5-6 combines with J gene TRBJ2-6; 12 nucleotides match TRBD1. Germline values: CDR1 SGHDT, CDR2 YYEEEE. CDR3 length: 17 amino acids. V shed 4 bases, J shed 2 bases, and the junction held 4 bases outside the gene matches. The CDR3 loop reads CASSKGQGATGANVLTF. The CDR3 region has the DNA TGTGCCAGCAGCAAGGGACAGGGGGCTACTGGGGCCAACGTCCTGACTTTC.

The J gene is TRBJ2-7, the V gene TRBV3-1 (or the pseudogene TRBV3-2); 10 nucleotides match TRBD2. The J segment lost 4 bases and the V segment lost 0 bases, leaving 12 bases of the junction unmatched. Per the germline V gene, CDR1 is LGHDT and CDR2 is YNNKEL (reference sequence). CDR3 length: 18 residues. The CDR3 loop is CASSQEAPPSGGFYEQYF. CDR3 in DNA: TGTGCCAGCAGCCAAGAAGCCCCTCCTAGCGGGGGTTTTTACGAGCAGTACTTC.

V is TRBV10-3 and J is TRBJ1-3; D gene unclear. Looked up from germline, CDR1 is ENHRY and CDR2 is SYGVKD. CDR3 length equals 14 residues. The germline V and J ends were trimmed by 2 bases and 2 bases, with 7 bases remaining between them. In DNA, the CDR3 is TGTGCCATCAGTGAGGGGAGTACTGGAAACACCATATATTTT. It yields the protein CAISEGSTGNTIYF.

V is TRBV14 and J is TRBJ1-6; weak D call: TRBD1 (6 bases). The germline gives CDR1 SGHDN, CDR2 FVKESK. V was trimmed by 3 bases and J by 3 bases, leaving 12 bases between them. CDR3 length: 16 residues. CDR3: CASSHLDSYYNSPLHF. The DNA for the CDR3 is TGTGCCAGCAGCCATTTGGACAGCTACTATAATTCACCCCTCCACTTT.

The chain joins TRBV6-6 to TRBJ2-7; D is unresolved. Germline CDR1 and CDR2: MNHNY and SVGAGI (reference sequence). V lost 6 bases, J lost 2 bases, and 14 bases lay in between. The CDR3 runs 14 residues. The CDR3 sequence: CASRVRANPYEQYF. The CDR3 DNA reads as TGTGCCAGCAGAGTAAGAGCTAATCCCTACGAGCAGTACTTC.

The V gene is TRBV29-1, the J gene TRBJ1-1; D unclear. The ends were cut back, 5 bases at V and 4 bases at J, with 8 bases in the middle. Germline V gene sequence: CDR1 SQVTM, CDR2 ANQGSEA. The CDR3 covers 11 residues. CDR3 amino acids: CSVLRGTEAFF. The CDR3 DNA sequence: TGCAGCGTTTTGAGAGGCACTGAAGCTTTCTTT. The whole variable domain, filled in from reference TRBV29-1 and TRBJ1-1, reads SAVISQKPSRDICQRGTSLTIQCQVDSQVTMMFWYRQQPGQSLTLIATANQGSEATYESGFVIDKFPISRPNLTFSTLTVSNMSPEDSSIYLCSVLRGTEAFFGQGTRLTVV.

The V gene is TRBV6-5, the J gene TRBJ1-3, with D unclear. V lost 7 bases to trimming and J lost 4 bases, with 14 bases between them. The CDR3 is made up of 14 amino acids. The germline V gene has CDR1 MNHEY and CDR2 SVGAGI. CDR3 sequence: CASIPPGGGNTIYF. CDR3 DNA sequence: TGTGCCAGCATCCCCCCCGGAGGAGGAAACACCATATATTTT.

The rearrangement links TRBV6-6 to TRBJ1-5; D not certain. This CDR3 comprises 13 residues. The ends were cut back, 2 bases at V and 6 bases at J, with 8 bases in the middle. CDR1 and CDR2 from the germline V gene are MNHNY and SVGAGI (reference sequence). The CDR3, as DNA: TGTGCCAGCAGTTACGGGGAGGGTCAGCCCCAGCATTTT. Residues: CASSYGEGQPQHF.

This chain links TRBV10-1 with TRBJ2-7; 8 bases agree with TRBD1. Germline CDR1 and CDR2: WNHNN and SYGVQD (reference sequence). The CDR3 covers 13 residues. Unmatched junction bases numbered 0, after V lost 4 bases and J lost 1 base. CDR3 sequence: CASSGQGSYEQYF. DNA for the CDR3: TGCGCCAGCAGTGGACAGGGGTCCTACGAGCAGTACTTC.

This clone was recorded once. Other DNA sequences within the sample encode an identical CDR3. J is TRBJ2-5 and V is TRBV4-1, with TRBD2 matching 7 bases. There are 15 residues in the CDR3. Trimming took 0 bases from V and 2 from J; bases not matched to a gene: 3. Germline CDR1 MGHRA, CDR2 YSYEKL. The CDR3 coding sequence is TGCGCCAGCAGCCAAGAGGGGAGGGTTCAAGAGACCCAGTACTTC. This encodes CASSQEGRVQETQYF.

The chain joins TRBV15 to TRBJ2-3; D gene unclear. The CDR3 is 13 residues long. Trimming took off 0 bases at V and 3 bases at J, with 4 bases between the two ends. Germline V gene lookup returns CDR1 LNHNV and CDR2 YYDKDF (reference sequence). CDR3: CATSRDLTDTQYF. The CDR3 DNA reads as TGTGCCACCAGCAGAGATCTAACAGATACGCAGTATTTT.

V is TRBV15 and J is TRBJ2-3; D is ambiguous. Germline values: CDR1 LNHNV, CDR2 YYDKDF (reference sequence). Trimming removed 1 base from V and 1 base from J, with 6 bases in between. The CDR3 is 14 amino acids. The CDR3 sequence: CATSRVQGTDTQYF. CDR3 bases: TGTGCCACCAGCAGAGTTCAGGGCACAGATACGCAGTATTTT.

The chain links TRBV11-2 to TRBJ1-4, with D unresolved. The CDR3 runs to 13 residues. V lost 4 bases and J lost 11, with 14 bases in between. Germline V gene sequence: CDR1 SGHAT, CDR2 FQNNGV. In DNA form, the CDR3 reads TGTGCCAGCAGCTCGGACCCGGGAGGGAAACTGTTTTTT. It specifies CASSSDPGGKLFF. Complete variable domain (other parts from reference TRBV11-2 and TRBJ1-4): EAGVAQSPRYKIIEKRQSVAFWCNPISGHATLYWYQQILGQGPKLLIQFQNNGVVDDSQLPKDRFSAERLKGVDSTLKIQPAKLEDSAVYLCASSSDPGGKLFFGSGTQLSVL.

As for this clone: The CDR3 carries no conserved terminal phenylalanine or tryptophan, so it likely arises from a read error. The DNA is omitted, as the CDR3 cannot be located on it reliably, and the CDR3 follows TCRdb's listing. The chain employs TRBV7-9 and TRBJ1-2. The CDR3 is 11 amino acids in total, end residues counted. The germline V gene encodes CDR1 SEHNR and CDR2 FQNEAQ (reference sequence). CDR3 residues: CASSLTEAMLP.

The chain has TRBV7-6 and TRBJ2-5, with 7 bases that match TRBD2. Per the germline V gene, CDR1 is SGHVS and CDR2 is FNYEAQ. Trimming at V came to 1 base and at J to 5 bases, leaving 7 bases not matched to a gene. CDR3 length equals 15 residues. This CDR3 is CASSLVLGEGETQYF. The CDR3 DNA is TGTGCCAGCAGCTTAGTGCTTGGGGAGGGGGAGACCCAGTACTTC.

The rearrangement links TRBV11-2 to TRBJ1-2; TRBD1 is a possible D gene (6 bases). This CDR3 has 15 residues. Trimming cost V 1 base and J 4 bases, with 13 bases left between them. Germline V gene data show CDR1 as SGHAT and CDR2 as FQNNGV. This CDR3 is CASSLGDTPSYGYTF. Here the CDR3 DNA reads TGTGCCAGCAGCTTAGGGGACACCCCTTCCTATGGCTACACCTTC.

This clone was detected once. The chain carries TRBV19 and TRBJ1-1, with D possibly being TRBD1 (6 bases). This CDR3 contains 13 residues. V lost 9 bases, J lost 5 bases, and 16 bases lay in between. The germline gives CDR1 LNHDA, CDR2 SQIVND (reference sequence). In nucleotides, the CDR3 is TGTGCCAGCCTTGCGGGGGGCATAACTGAAGCTTTCTTT. Encoded protein: CASLAGGITEAFF.

CDR3 sequence (DNA): TGTGCCAGCAGCTCCCAGGGCTTCGGCACTGAAGCTTTCTTT. Its protein is CASSSQGFGTEAFF. The chain combines TRBV7-3 with TRBJ1-1; TRBD1 might be the D (5 bases). V was clipped by 4 bases and J by 4 bases, with 13 bases between them. The germline gives CDR1 SGHTA, CDR2 FQGTGA. This CDR3 is 14 amino acids long.

The chain recombines TRBV6-2 or TRBV6-3 with TRBJ1-4, with a tentative D call TRBD1 (6 bases). Germline V gene lookup returns CDR1 MNHEY and CDR2 SVGEGT. This CDR3 region has 18 residues. The V and J ends lost 3 bases and 3 bases respectively, with 20 bases between them. CDR3 amino acids: CASSYDDRIGFANEKLFF. Here the CDR3 DNA reads TGTGCCAGCAGTTATGACGACAGGATAGGGTTTGCTAATGAAAAACTGTTTTTT.

The J gene is TRBJ2-4, the V gene TRBV11-2; D ambiguous. The length of the CDR3 is 16 residues. V lost 1 base and J 0 bases, leaving 10 bases between the germline ends. Germline V gene lookup returns CDR1 SGHAT and CDR2 FQNNGV. CDR3 nucleotides: TGTGCCAGCAGCTTAGTTCAGCGACTAGCCAAAAACATTCAGTACTTC. Protein: CASSLVQRLAKNIQYF.

This clone appeared a few times. This CDR3 is CASLRRRGGEAFF. Here the CDR3 DNA reads TGTGCCAGCCTAAGGAGGAGGGGTGGTGAAGCTTTCTTT. This sequence joins TRBV2 and TRBJ1-1; D might be TRBD1 (5 bases). This CDR3 is 13 amino acids long. CDR1 SNHLY and CDR2 FYNNEI come from the germline V gene. V lost 8 bases, J lost 7 bases, and 17 bases lay in between. Variable domain in full (rest from reference TRBV2 and TRBJ1-1): EPEVTQTPSHQVTQMGQEVILRCVPISNHLYFYWYRQILGQKVEFLVSFYNNEISEKSEIFDDQFSVERPDGSNFTLKIRSTKLEDSAMYFCASLRRRGGEAFFGQGTRLTVV.

The chain uses TRBV3-1 (or the pseudogene TRBV3-2) and TRBJ2-2, with 10 bases fitting TRBD2. V lost 0 bases to trimming and J lost 5 bases; unmatched junction nucleotides: 12. The CDR3 consists of 19 residues. CDR1 LGHDT and CDR2 YNNKEL come from the germline V gene (reference sequence). CDR3 sequence (DNA): TGTGCCAGCAGCCAAGAGTCCGCGAGCGGGGGGGCCTGGACCGGGGAGCTGTTTTTT. Amino acids: CASSQESASGGAWTGELFF.